This entry concerns a single TCR beta chain. Profiled with immunoSEQ multiplex PCR; TCRdb holds only in-frame clones, not every one. The data contain some 130,000 clones, 75% to 95% of them singletons. This sample is part of a study of T cell responses to AZD1222 COVID-19 vaccine. Specimen: peripheral blood, collected on day 0 of AZD1222 vaccination. The TCR was taken from an adult in good health.

CDR3 sequence reads: CASSAQTAGYTEAFF. DNA of the CDR3: TGTGCCAGCAGCGCACAGACCGCAGGGTACACTGAAGCTTTCTTT. This chain uses TRBV7-9 with TRBJ1-1; a possible D gene is TRBD1 (5 bases). V was pared by 5 bases and J by 3 bases, with 16 bases between. Germline V gene lookup returns CDR1 SEHNR and CDR2 FQNEAQ (reference sequence). This CDR3 has 15 amino acids.